Listed here are 27 T cell receptor beta chains from one sample, sequenced in a study of T-cell reconstitution after alpha-beta-depleted transplantation in children (TCRdb year 2016). What the treatment or condition label conveys for this sample: allogeneic hematopoietic cell transplantation with graft depleted of TCRalphabeta T cells and CD19 B cells. Receptors were amplified or captured by PCR. This sample was sequenced with an Illumina HiSeq 2500. TCR library preparation used molecular barcoding, with unique molecular identifiers applied to normalize quantification of the TCRbeta repertoire. In-frame beta chains were kept once TCRdb had trimmed the public reads at Q25 with fastp and called clones with MiXCR. A single entry per CDR3 protein holds the most common genes and DNA from its merged rows. This sample lists approximately 500,000 distinct CDR3 sequences; over 25% were detected once. The ten top clones hold 36% of the sample.

Sequenced material: PBMCs, taken before TCRalphabeta/CD19-depleted stem cell transplant. All receptors derive from a boy under three years old with Wiskott-Aldrich syndrome, due to receive a stem cell transplant.

The rearrangement joins TRBV5-1 to TRBJ1-2; 12 nucleotides match TRBD1. The CDR3 consists of 16 residues. V lost 4 bases and J lost 8; bases outside the gene matches: 12. Germline V gives CDR1 SGHRS, CDR2 YFSETQ. The chain's CDR3 is CASSTAGDRGRGGYTF. Written as DNA, the CDR3 is TGCGCCAGCAGCACGGCAGGGGACAGGGGGCGCGGGGGCTACACCTTC.

The gene calls are TRBV10-3 and TRBJ1-5; D unclear. Germline CDR1 and CDR2: ENHRY and SYGVKD. Trimming removed 4 bases from V and 1 base from J, with 8 bases in between. This CDR3 has 14 residues. CDR3 in DNA: TGTGCCATCAGTGTCGGAGACAGCAATCAGCCCCAGCATTTT. Amino acids: CAISVGDSNQPQHF.

Only a few counts were recorded for this clonotype. This rearrangement joins TRBV5-1 to TRBJ2-1; possibly TRBD2 for D (6 bases). V gave up 6 bases and J gave up 6 bases, with 13 bases separating them. The length of the CDR3 is 13 residues. The germline V gene encodes CDR1 SGHRS and CDR2 YFSETQ. The CDR3 spells CASKWDLSNEQFF. CDR3 nucleotides: TGCGCCAGCAAGTGGGACTTATCCAATGAGCAGTTCTTC.

This clonotype appeared a few times. This sequence joins TRBV5-1 and TRBJ2-7; 8 bases agree with TRBD2. Germline V gene sequence: CDR1 SGHRS, CDR2 YFSETQ. The V and J ends lost 8 bases and 3 bases, in that order; junction bases with no gene match: 13. CDR3 length equals 15 residues. The CDR3 nucleotides are TGCGCCAGTACCCGTGTGGCCAGCGGGGGCTACGAGCAGTACTTC. Encoded protein: CASTRVASGGYEQYF.

The CDR3: CASSFLWGQLNTGELFF. In nucleotides, the CDR3 is TGTGCCAGCAGCTTCCTCTGGGGACAGCTGAACACCGGGGAGCTGTTTTTT. The genes are TRBV7-6 and TRBJ2-2, with 7 positions matching TRBD1. The V gene end was trimmed by 3 bases and the J gene end by 1 base; junction bases not matched to a gene: 8. There are 17 residues in the CDR3. Per germline, CDR1 SGHVS and CDR2 FNYEAQ.

This clonotype came up a few times. The chain combines TRBV20-1 with TRBJ2-4, with 7 bases that match TRBD1. The CDR3 length is 15 residues. Germline CDR1 reads DFQATT; CDR2 reads SNEGSKA (reference sequence). Trimming at V came to 6 bases and at J to 4 bases, leaving 12 bases not matched to a gene. CDR3: CSANHRQGSKNIQYF. CDR3 in DNA: TGCAGTGCAAACCACCGACAGGGTTCAAAAAACATTCAGTACTTC.

In its sample, this clonotype was seen a few times. This chain connects TRBV3-1 to TRBJ2-3; 11 bases match TRBD2. Per germline, CDR1 LGHDT and CDR2 YNNKEL (reference sequence). The CDR3 runs to 16 residues. V dropped 5 bases and J dropped 8; count of bases not matched to a gene: 12. In DNA, the CDR3 is TGTGCCAGCAGCTCGCCGGGACTAGCGGACCTTGGTACGCAGTATTTT. Its translation is CASSSPGLADLGTQYF.

This clonotype was seen more than once but under ten times. The chain uses TRBV12-3 or TRBV12-4 and TRBJ1-2; 8 bases line up with TRBD1. J gave up 0 bases and V 2 bases, and 2 bases lay outside the gene matches. The CDR3 runs to 15 residues. CDR3 in amino acids: CASSLRTGTNYGYTF. The DNA for the CDR3 is TGTGCCAGCAGTTTAAGGACAGGGACTAACTATGGCTACACCTTC.

The rearrangement joins TRBV11-1 to TRBJ2-3; 8 bases fit TRBD1. Germline lookup yields CDR1 SGHAT and CDR2 FQDESV (reference sequence). This CDR3 has 14 amino acids. V was clipped by 5 bases and J by 6 bases; unmatched bases: 7. The DNA of the CDR3 is TGTGCCAGCAGCGCCCGGACAGGGATGGATACGCAGTATTTT. Translation: CASSARTGMDTQYF.

This clonotype has a handful of counts. The rearrangement links TRBV5-1 to TRBJ1-4; a weak D match, TRBD1 (6 bases). V shed 0 bases and J shed 7 bases, with 16 bases lying between them. The CDR3 extends over 16 amino acids. Germline V CDR1 and CDR2: SGHRS, YFSETQ. CDR3 loop: CASSLVGTTGAEKLFF. In DNA form, the CDR3 reads TGCGCCAGCAGCTTGGTAGGGACAACGGGGGCTGAAAAACTGTTTTTT.

V usage is TRBV5-1 and J usage is TRBJ2-5; TRBD2 aligns across 7 bases. Trimming removed 1 base from V and 1 base from J; junction bases left unmatched: 13. The CDR3 is 18 amino acids. Germline assignment: CDR1 SGHRS and CDR2 YFSETQ. This CDR3 is CASSLLPRSGGAQETQYF. CDR3 DNA sequence: TGCGCCAGCAGCTTGCTTCCTAGGTCGGGAGGCGCCCAAGAGACCCAGTACTTC.

V and J are TRBV27 and TRBJ2-7, with D maybe TRBD1 (5 bases). Trimming removed 7 bases at V and 3 bases at J, with 13 bases between. Germline V gives CDR1 MNHEY, CDR2 SMNVEV (reference sequence). This CDR3 spans 13 amino acids. This CDR3 is CASTNRFSYEQYF. CDR3 bases: TGTGCCAGCACCAACAGGTTCAGCTACGAGCAGTACTTC.

This clonotype was seen more than once but under ten times. V is TRBV3-1 and J is TRBJ2-7; 8 bases match TRBD2. The germline V gene encodes CDR1 LGHDT and CDR2 YNNKEL (reference sequence). Trimming at V came to 3 bases and at J to 4 bases, leaving 11 bases not matched to a gene. This CDR3 is 16 amino acids long. CDR3 DNA sequence: TGTGCCAGCAGCCACCCGTTGGGGGCGGGAGGATACGAGCAGTACTTC. It is translated as CASSHPLGAGGYEQYF.

There are a few counts of this clonotype. This chain links TRBV20-1 with TRBJ1-1; D is uncertain. Germline CDR1 is DFQATT and CDR2 is SNEGSKA (reference sequence). V lost 4 bases, J lost 10 bases, and 25 bases lay in between. The CDR3 has 15 residues. CDR3: CSANDPTLSKVGAFF. Written as DNA, the CDR3 is TGCAGTGCTAACGACCCTACACTCTCAAAAGTAGGAGCTTTCTTT.

V gene TRBV29-1 combines with J gene TRBJ2-1; a possible D gene is TRBD1 (7 bases). Trimming pared 4 bases from V and 14 bases from J, leaving 15 bases between. Germline lookup yields CDR1 SQVTM and CDR2 ANQGSEA. The CDR3 length is 11 residues. The CDR3 nucleotides read TGCAGCGTTGGGAGGGGGCTTTCGGAGTTCTTC. It translates to CSVGRGLSEFF.

This sequence joins TRBV28 and TRBJ1-6; D perhaps matches TRBD1 (5 bases). The germline V and J ends were trimmed by 2 bases and 7 bases, with 12 bases remaining between them. The germline CDR1 and CDR2 sequences are MDHEN and SYDVKM. This CDR3 comprises 15 residues. As DNA, the CDR3 is TGTGCCAGCAGTTTAATTCGGCAGGGCAATTCACCCCTCCACTTT. It specifies CASSLIRQGNSPLHF.

The rearrangement joins TRBV5-1 to TRBJ2-5; 8 nucleotides match TRBD2. Germline CDR1 SGHRS, CDR2 YFSETQ. The junction had 6 bases not matched to a gene; V was cut back by 1 base and J by 4 bases. The CDR3 is 15 amino acids. The CDR3 protein is CASSLSGRSRETQYF. Here the CDR3 DNA reads TGCGCCAGCAGCTTGAGCGGGAGATCCCGAGAGACCCAGTACTTC.

The J gene is TRBJ1-3, the V gene TRBV27; tentatively, D is TRBD1 (5 bases). Germline loops: CDR1 MNHEY, CDR2 SMNVEV (reference sequence). Trimming left V 5 bases short and J 0 bases short, with 14 bases between. The CDR3 extends over 16 amino acids. This chain's CDR3 is CASSPSQGNSGNTIYF. The DNA of the CDR3 is TGTGCCAGCAGTCCAAGTCAGGGAAACTCTGGAAACACCATATATTTT.

There are a few counts of this clonotype. The rearrangement joins TRBV12-3 or TRBV12-4 to TRBJ2-3; perhaps TRBD1 as D (6 bases). The CDR3 extends over 14 amino acids. The V end was cut by 2 bases, the J end by 2 bases, with 8 bases between. CDR3 sequence: CASSLQGNTDTQYF. The CDR3 DNA follows: TGTGCCAGCAGTTTACAGGGGAACACAGATACGCAGTATTTT.

This clonotype was seen more than once but under ten times. V and J are TRBV27 and TRBJ2-6; D remains unclear. Germline V gene lookup returns CDR1 MNHEY and CDR2 SMNVEV (reference sequence). Trimming removed 5 bases at V and 0 bases at J, with 8 bases between. The CDR3 covers 15 residues. CDR3 sequence (DNA): TGTGCCAGCAGTACACCTGGCTCTGGGGCCAACGTCCTGACTTTC. It translates to CASSTPGSGANVLTF. Full variable domain (outside the CDR3, taken from reference TRBV27 and TRBJ2-6): EAQVTQNPRYLITVTGKKLTVTCSQNMNHEYMSWYRQDPGLGLRQIYYSMNVEVTDKGDVPEGYKVSRKEKRNFPLILESPSPNQTSLYFCASSTPGSGANVLTFGAGSRLTVL.

The rearrangement joins TRBV7-2 to TRBJ1-3; TRBD1 is a possible D gene (5 bases). Germline loops: CDR1 SGHTA, CDR2 FQGNSA. The CDR3 covers 14 residues. V lost 3 bases and J lost 3, with 9 bases in between. In DNA form, the CDR3 reads TGTGCCAGCAGCTTGACAGTTATTGGAAACACCATATATTTT. Translated: CASSLTVIGNTIYF.

This clonotype was counted only a few times. V is TRBV25-1 and J is TRBJ1-1; the D gene is possibly TRBD1 (5 bases). The germline V gene encodes CDR1 MGHDK and CDR2 SYGVNS. Deletions cut 0 bases from V and 8 bases from J, with 7 bases between. This CDR3 comprises 12 residues. The CDR3 nucleotides are TGTGCCAGCAGTGAATACGCAGGGGAAGCTTTCTTT. Protein product: CASSEYAGEAFF.

The V call is TRBV5-1, the J call TRBJ2-3, with no clear D. The CDR3 has 14 amino acids. From germline, CDR1 is SGHRS and CDR2 YFSETQ. V lost 4 bases to trimming and J lost 0 bases, with 9 bases between them. The CDR3 loop reads CASSRWVSTDTQYF. Written as DNA, the CDR3 is TGCGCCAGCAGCAGATGGGTTAGCACAGATACGCAGTATTTT.

This clonotype was counted a few times. This chain joins TRBV29-1 and TRBJ2-3, with 9 positions matching TRBD2. V was clipped by 3 bases and J by 0 bases; unmatched bases: 4. This CDR3 contains 15 residues. The germline gives CDR1 SQVTM, CDR2 ANQGSEA. The CDR3 DNA sequence: TGCAGCGTTGACCCCCTAGCGGGAAGCACAGATACGCAGTATTTT. Its translation: CSVDPLAGSTDTQYF.

This clonotype was picked up a small number of times. The chain couples TRBV10-3 to TRBJ2-7; the D gene is possibly TRBD1 (6 bases). The CDR3 loop spans 12 amino acids. The V end lost 5 bases, the J end lost 6 bases, and 11 bases lay between the germline ends. CDR1 and CDR2 (germline): ENHRY, SYGVKD. This chain's CDR3 is CAISRTEPEQYF. The CDR3 bases are TGTGCCATCAGTCGGACAGAGCCCGAGCAGTACTTC.

V gene TRBV2 combines with J gene TRBJ2-5; the D is unclear. The CDR3 contains 15 residues. The germline V gene has CDR1 SNHLY and CDR2 FYNNEI. V lost 6 bases, J lost 5 bases, and 19 bases lay in between. The CDR3 sequence is CASRYRARPRETQYF. The CDR3 nucleotides are TGTGCCAGCAGATACAGAGCGCGACCCAGGGAGACCCAGTACTTC.

This clonotype was counted only a few times. This rearrangement joins TRBV2 to TRBJ2-1; 7 bases align to TRBD2. The germline V gene has CDR1 SNHLY and CDR2 FYNNEI. The length of the CDR3 is 15 residues. The V and J ends lost 0 bases and 10 bases, in that order; junction bases with no gene match: 9. As DNA, the CDR3 is TGTGCCAGCAGTGAAGCGTGGCGGGAGTGGGGAGAGCAGTTCTTC. Translating it yields CASSEAWREWGEQFF.